A single sample is the source of the 23 T cell receptor beta chains below, sequenced in a study of blood T cell repertoires in COVID-19. Generated by immunoSEQ multiplex PCR, the TCRdb table keeps only in-frame clones and is missing some. The table has more than 35,000 clones, approximately 91% seen once. Material: peripheral blood. These receptors were obtained from a woman in her 30s in a cohort sampled during active COVID-19.

The rearrangement uses TRBV5-5 and TRBJ2-3; 8 bases match TRBD1. CDR3 length equals 15 residues. V lost 3 bases to trimming and J lost 2 bases; unmatched junction nucleotides: 5. The germline V gene encodes CDR1 SGHKS and CDR2 YYEKEE (reference sequence). The CDR3 DNA reads as TGTGCCAGCAGCTGGCGGACAGGGCCCACAGATACGCAGTATTTT. It specifies CASSWRTGPTDTQYF.

V is TRBV30 and J is TRBJ1-6; 7 nucleotides align to TRBD1. Germline CDR1 is GTSNPN and CDR2 is SVGIG (reference sequence). The CDR3 extends over 17 amino acids. Trimming cost V 1 base and J 4 bases; bases outside gene matches: 10. CDR3 loop: CAWSDLGNRGYNSPLHF. In DNA, the CDR3 is TGTGCCTGGAGTGATCTGGGGAACAGGGGATATAATTCACCCCTCCACTTT.

This clone appeared a few times. The rearrangement links TRBV2 to TRBJ2-7; maybe TRBD1 (6 bases). CDR3 length equals 15 residues. The V and J ends lost 4 bases and 0 bases respectively, with 13 bases between them. Germline values: CDR1 SNHLY, CDR2 FYNNEI. The CDR3 reads CASSAWTDFSYEQYF. CDR3 coding DNA: TGTGCCAGCAGTGCTTGGACAGACTTCTCCTACGAGCAGTACTTC.

This clone occurred once. The chain recombines TRBV4-3 with TRBJ2-2, with D possibly being TRBD1 (5 bases). The CDR3 spans 19 residues. Germline CDR1 reads LGHNA; CDR2 reads YSLEER. Trimming stripped 0 bases from V and 2 bases from J, with 19 bases between. CDR3 bases: TGCGCCAGCAGCCAAGATCAGGGCGGTAGGACCATTAACACCGGGGAGCTGTTTTTT. Translating gives CASSQDQGGRTINTGELFF.

The chain couples TRBV19 to TRBJ2-7; 11 nucleotides agree with TRBD1. The CDR3 is made up of 15 amino acids. V shed 5 bases, J shed 4 bases, and the junction held 7 bases outside the gene matches. The V gene's germline CDR1 is LNHDA and CDR2 SQIVND (reference sequence). This CDR3 reads CASSSGQGGGYEQYF. The CDR3 coding sequence is TGTGCCAGTAGTTCGGGACAGGGGGGAGGTTACGAGCAGTACTTC.

The chain couples TRBV5-4 to TRBJ2-7; no clear D gene. CDR1 and CDR2 (germline): SGHNT, YYREEE (reference sequence). Trimming cost V 4 bases and J 3 bases, with 8 bases left between them. The CDR3 has 12 amino acids. CDR3 nucleotides: TGTGCCAGCAGCCCGTACGGCTACGAGCAGTACTTC. Protein: CASSPYGYEQYF.

The rearrangement joins TRBV19 to TRBJ2-1; 8 bases fit TRBD2. The V segment lost 4 bases and the J segment 6 bases; nucleotides outside the gene matches: 14. The CDR3 has 17 amino acids. Germline CDR1 LNHDA, CDR2 SQIVND (reference sequence). CDR3 in amino acids: CASSTGLGSGRSNEQFF. CDR3 in DNA: TGTGCCAGTAGTACTGGCCTAGGAAGCGGGAGAAGCAATGAGCAGTTCTTC.

The chain uses TRBV20-1 and TRBJ1-1; 7 bases fit TRBD1. V shed 6 bases, J shed 3 bases, and the junction held 10 bases outside the gene matches. There are 14 residues in the CDR3. Germline assignment: CDR1 DFQATT and CDR2 SNEGSKA (reference sequence). The CDR3 sequence: CSASEGAQDTEAFF. The CDR3 DNA reads TGCAGTGCCAGTGAGGGGGCGCAGGACACTGAAGCTTTCTTT.

The chain has TRBV10-3 and TRBJ2-7; TRBD2 agrees at 11 bases. Looked up from germline, CDR1 is ENHRY and CDR2 is SYGVKD. There are 14 residues in the CDR3. Germline trimming cut 7 bases from V and 3 bases from J; bases unmatched to any gene: 5. The chain's CDR3 is CAIKNTSGSYEQYF. CDR3 DNA: TGTGCCATCAAAAATACTAGCGGGAGCTACGAGCAGTACTTC.

The gene calls are TRBV19 and TRBJ1-5, with TRBD1 as a possible D gene (6 bases). V was cut by 5 bases and J by 1 base, with 15 bases left in between. Germline lookup yields CDR1 LNHDA and CDR2 SQIVND (reference sequence). The CDR3 loop spans 16 amino acids. The CDR3 coding sequence is TGTGCCAGTAGTGCGCTACAGGGTAGAAGCAATCAGCCCCAGCATTTT. Its translation is CASSALQGRSNQPQHF.

This clone occurred once. This chain uses TRBV21-1 with TRBJ2-1; no check of the table's D call, TRBD2, against the DNA was made. TRBV21-1 represents a pseudogene. This CDR3 spans 18 amino acids. CDR3 bases: TGTGCCAGCAGCAAAGAAGAGGGGGGGCGGACTAGTAACAATGAGCAGTTCTTC. It is translated as CASSKEEGGRTSNNEQFF.

V usage is TRBV10-2 and J usage is TRBJ2-1, with a weak D call TRBD1 (6 bases). CDR3 length equals 15 residues. The V end lost 3 bases, the J end lost 3 bases, and 12 bases lay between the germline ends. CDR1 and CDR2 from the germline V gene are WSHSY and SAAADI. The chain's CDR3 is CASSEGLGHYNEQFF. The CDR3 DNA follows: TGCGCCAGCAGTGAAGGACTGGGACACTACAATGAGCAGTTCTTC.

V gene TRBV27 combines with J gene TRBJ1-3; D not certain. CDR1 is MNHEY, CDR2 SMNVEV, per germline (reference sequence). This CDR3 contains 14 residues. V was shortened by 6 bases and J by 3 bases, with 12 bases between the two germline ends. Here the CDR3 DNA reads TGTGCCAGCAGCGCGCTCCCTCGTGGAAACACCATATATTTT. It translates to CASSALPRGNTIYF.

The rearrangement links TRBV3-1 (or the pseudogene TRBV3-2) to TRBJ2-1; TRBD2 matches at 10 bases. The junction had 7 bases not matched to a gene; V was cut back by 6 bases and J by 8 bases. In germline, CDR1 is LGHDT, CDR2 YNNKEL (reference sequence). There are 14 residues in the CDR3. CDR3 in amino acids: CASRSSGSLDEQFF. The CDR3 nucleotides are TGTGCCAGCAGATCTAGCGGGAGTCTGGATGAGCAGTTCTTC.

The chain recombines TRBV30 with TRBJ2-1; D possibly corresponds to TRBD2 (6 bases). This CDR3 has 15 residues. The ends were cut back, 3 bases at V and 4 bases at J, with 16 bases in the middle. The V gene's germline CDR1 is GTSNPN and CDR2 SVGIG (reference sequence). Written as DNA, the CDR3 is TGTGCCTGGAGCCTGGGGGACTCACCTTACAATGAGCAGTTCTTC. This sequence encodes CAWSLGDSPYNEQFF.

This clone came up a few times. The V and J genes are TRBV19 and TRBJ2-7; D is unresolved. Trimming removed 6 bases from V and 6 bases from J, with 9 bases in between. The CDR3 spans 11 residues. CDR1 LNHDA and CDR2 SQIVND come from the germline V gene (reference sequence). CDR3 residues: CASRGAFEQYF. The CDR3 coding sequence is TGTGCCAGTAGGGGCGCTTTCGAGCAGTACTTC.

This chain uses TRBV6-1 with TRBJ2-1, with unresolved D. The ends were cut back, 3 bases at V and 6 bases at J, with 9 bases in the middle. The germline gives CDR1 MNHNS, CDR2 SASEGT. The CDR3 runs 13 residues. DNA of the CDR3: TGTGCCAGCAGTGACCGACCTAGCAATGAGCAGTTCTTC. It yields the protein CASSDRPSNEQFF.

This rearrangement joins TRBV7-2 to TRBJ2-3; 9 bases map to TRBD1. The CDR3 covers 16 residues. The germline gives CDR1 SGHTA, CDR2 FQGNSA. V was clipped by 4 bases and J by 1 base; unmatched bases: 6. This CDR3 reads CASSSTGGHRTDTQYF. DNA of the CDR3: TGTGCCAGCAGCTCCACAGGGGGCCACCGCACAGATACGCAGTATTTT.

The rearrangement uses TRBV14 and TRBJ1-2; D is unresolved. The germline gives CDR1 SGHDN, CDR2 FVKESK. V lost 3 bases to trimming and J lost 6 bases, with 8 bases between them. There are 12 residues in the CDR3. DNA for the CDR3: TGTGCCAGCAGCCAGGCCCTGGATGGCTACACCTTC. It encodes CASSQALDGYTF.

V usage is TRBV11-2 and J usage is TRBJ2-5; D gene unclear. This CDR3 is 13 amino acids long. CDR1 is SGHAT, CDR2 FQNNGV, per germline. V gave up 5 bases and J gave up 1 base, with 8 bases separating them. CDR3 bases: TGTGCCAGCAGCCCAGGTTCCCAAGAGACCCAGTACTTC. Residues: CASSPGSQETQYF.

This rearrangement joins TRBV7-9 to TRBJ2-1; TRBD2 matches 12 bases. Germline V gene lookup returns CDR1 SEHNR and CDR2 FQNEAQ (reference sequence). V shed 5 bases, J shed 3 bases, and the junction held 5 bases outside the gene matches. CDR3 size: 16 residues. CDR3 sequence (DNA): TGTGCCAGCAGCCTAAGACTAGCGGGGGACTACAATGAGCAGTTCTTC. Translating it yields CASSLRLAGDYNEQFF.

J is TRBJ2-1 and V is TRBV6-6; 13 nucleotides line up with TRBD2. This CDR3 region has 16 residues. V dropped 0 bases and J dropped 6; count of bases not matched to a gene: 2. CDR1 and CDR2 from the germline V gene are MNHNY and SVGAGI (reference sequence). CDR3 amino acids: CASSYSGTSGTNEQFF. The DNA for the CDR3 is TGTGCCAGCAGTTACTCGGGGACTAGCGGGACCAATGAGCAGTTCTTC.

The V call is TRBV6-5, the J call TRBJ2-7, with 9 bases matching TRBD2. The germline CDR1 and CDR2 sequences are MNHEY and SVGAGI. The CDR3 loop spans 14 amino acids. With 6 bases clipped from V and 2 bases from J, the junction kept 5 bases outside the gene matches. CDR3 coding DNA: TGTGCCAGCAGGTGGACTAGCGCACCCTACGAGCAGTACTTC. Its protein product is CASRWTSAPYEQYF.